The 27 T cell receptor beta chains reported below all come from one sample, sequenced in a study of immune evolution from preneoplasia to lung adenocarcinoma. The table came from immunoSEQ multiplex PCR; TCRdb's copy has only in-frame clones and leaves some out. Of thousands of clones in the sample, around 84% were seen once. Sequencing was done on a sample of FFPE minimally invasive lung adenocarcinoma tissue. The receptors shown here come from a person aged 65 to 85 with lung adenocarcinoma.

The chain joins TRBV6-1 to TRBJ2-5; no clear D. The V end was cut by 9 bases, the J end by 4 bases, with 15 bases between. Germline lookup yields CDR1 MNHNS and CDR2 SASEGT. This CDR3 is built from 13 residues. The CDR3 sequence: CARATSFGETQYF. The DNA of the CDR3 is TGTGCCAGAGCTACATCATTTGGAGAGACCCAGTACTTC.

CDR3 sequence (DNA): TGTGCCAGCAGTTTGGCACAAAATAATTCACCCCTCCACTTT. As protein: CASSLAQNNSPLHF. The chain links TRBV28 to TRBJ1-6; D gene ambiguous. The CDR3 contains 14 residues. Germline CDR1 reads MDHEN; CDR2 reads SYDVKM. Trimming removed 3 bases at V and 5 bases at J, with 8 bases between.

The rearrangement links TRBV5-1 to TRBJ1-5; the D gene is possibly TRBD1 (5 bases). CDR3 length equals 13 residues. Germline V gene sequence: CDR1 SGHRS, CDR2 YFSETQ. The V gene lost 2 bases and the J gene lost 7 bases, with 10 bases spanning the gap. In DNA form, the CDR3 reads TGCGCCAGCAGCTTAGAGGGGTTGCAGCCCCAGCATTTT. Translated: CASSLEGLQPQHF.

This clone has just one count. The chain joins TRBV7-9 to TRBJ2-3, with unresolved D. V was shortened by 0 bases and J by 1 base, with 5 bases between the two germline ends. Germline V CDR1 and CDR2: SEHNR, FQNEAQ (reference sequence). The CDR3 totals 14 residues. As DNA, the CDR3 is TGTGCCAGCAGCTTAGCTAGGGGCACAGATACGCAGTATTTT. This encodes CASSLARGTDTQYF.

The chain carries TRBV6-6 and TRBJ1-1, with D possibly TRBD1 on 6 matching bases. CDR1 is MNHNY and CDR2 is SVGAGI in the germline V gene (reference sequence). CDR3 length: 16 residues. Trimming took off 2 bases at V and 5 bases at J, with 18 bases between the two ends. The DNA for the CDR3 is TGTGCCAGCAGTTACCCGCACGGGGAAGGGGGAACTGAAGCTTTCTTT. Translating gives CASSYPHGEGGTEAFF.

V and J are TRBV6-1 and TRBJ2-2, with a possible D match to TRBD2 (5 bases). The germline V and J ends were trimmed by 10 bases and 2 bases, with 14 bases remaining between them. Germline CDR1 and CDR2: MNHNS and SASEGT. This CDR3 contains 14 residues. CDR3 DNA sequence: TGTGCCACCCCCCGGAGGTTTAACACCGGGGAGCTGTTTTTT. It encodes CATPRRFNTGELFF.

J is TRBJ2-7 and V is TRBV14; perhaps TRBD1 as D (6 bases). The CDR3 has 13 amino acids. Trimming took 5 bases from V and 0 from J, leaving 8 bases between them. CDR1 is SGHDN and CDR2 is FVKESK in the germline V gene. CDR3 region: CASSFRGSYEQYF. CDR3 bases: TGTGCCAGCAGCTTCAGGGGCTCCTACGAGCAGTACTTC.

The chain links TRBV20-1 to TRBJ1-6; maybe TRBD1 (5 bases). CDR1 and CDR2 (germline): DFQATT, SNEGSKA (reference sequence). Trimming took 5 bases from V and 12 from J, leaving 11 bases between them. This CDR3 contains 11 residues. The CDR3 sequence: CSALRGVPLHF. The CDR3 region has the DNA TGCAGTGCTTTAAGGGGTGTACCCCTCCACTTT.

A note on this clone: At one end the junction does not follow the germline gene, possibly because of a read error. Other DNA sequences within the sample encode an identical CDR3. The genes are TRBV10-3 and TRBJ2-6; maybe TRBD2 (6 bases). CDR1 is ENHRY and CDR2 is SYGVKD in the germline V gene. This CDR3 has 17 amino acids. The CDR3 loop reads CAISGGLPDSGANVLTF. CDR3 DNA: TGTGCTATCAGTGGGGGACTTCCCGACTCTGGGGCCAACGTCCTGACTTTC.

As DNA, the CDR3 is TGTGCCAGCAGTTTCCTGGACAGGGTGACTTATAATTCACCCCTCCACTTT. Translation gives CASSFLDRVTYNSPLHF. The V and J genes are TRBV28 and TRBJ1-6; 8 nucleotides match TRBD1. V lost 3 bases, J lost 4 bases, and 8 bases stayed unmatched. CDR1 and CDR2 from the germline V gene are MDHEN and SYDVKM. The CDR3 consists of 17 residues.

The chain employs TRBV6-6 and TRBJ2-7; TRBD2 aligns across 8 bases. There are 16 residues in the CDR3. From germline, CDR1 is MNHNY and CDR2 SVGAGI (reference sequence). The V gene end was trimmed by 4 bases and the J gene end by 6 bases; junction bases not matched to a gene: 14. CDR3: CASSLLESGRGTEQYF. CDR3 nucleotides: TGTGCCAGCAGTTTACTCGAAAGCGGGAGAGGTACCGAGCAGTACTTC.

In DNA, the CDR3 is TGTGCCAGCAGTTACTTTTCAGGGCTGAACACTGAAGCTTTCTTT. This translates into CASSYFSGLNTEAFF. The J gene is TRBJ1-1, the V gene TRBV6-5, with a tentative D call TRBD1 (5 bases). V was shortened by 1 base and J by 0 bases, with 9 bases between the two germline ends. Germline CDR1 MNHEY, CDR2 SVGAGI. This CDR3 spans 15 amino acids.

This rearrangement joins TRBV5-4 to TRBJ1-2; D is ambiguous. Germline CDR1 SGHNT, CDR2 YYREEE (reference sequence). CDR3 size: 14 residues. The V gene lost 1 base and the J gene lost 2 bases, with 9 bases spanning the gap. The CDR3 DNA is TGTGCCAGCAGCTTGTACCCGGTGAACTATGGCTACACCTTC. Translating it yields CASSLYPVNYGYTF. The whole variable domain, filled in from reference TRBV5-4 and TRBJ1-2, reads ETGVTQSPTHLIKTRGQQVTLRCSSQSGHNTVSWYQQALGQGPQFIFQYYREEENGRGNFPPRFSGLQFPNYSSELNVNALELDDSALYLCASSLYPVNYGYTFGSGTRLTVV.

The V gene is TRBV9, the J gene TRBJ2-2; 9 bases map to TRBD1. The CDR3 extends over 16 amino acids. Losses at the gene ends were 1 base for V and 4 bases for J; bases not matched to a gene: 5. Looked up from germline, CDR1 is SGDLS and CDR2 is YYNGEE. The CDR3 DNA reads as TGTGCCAGCAGCGTATTGGGGACAGGGTCCACCGGGGAGCTGTTTTTT. It specifies CASSVLGTGSTGELFF.

This clone was seen once. The CDR3 DNA follows: TGCGCCAGCAGCTTGTGGCAGACAGGAGATACGCAGTATTTT. Protein: CASSLWQTGDTQYF. The chain carries TRBV5-1 and TRBJ2-3, with a weak D call TRBD1 (6 bases). CDR3 size: 14 residues. V gave up 1 base and J gave up 5 bases, with 11 bases separating them. Per the germline V gene, CDR1 is SGHRS and CDR2 is YFSETQ.

This rearrangement joins TRBV10-3 to TRBJ1-5; D remains ambiguous. Trimming removed 2 bases from V and 5 bases from J, with 7 bases in between. This CDR3 has 13 residues. Germline loops: CDR1 ENHRY, CDR2 SYGVKD. CDR3 coding DNA: TGTGCCATCAGTGAGGGGCTTGATCAGCCCCAGCATTTT. It translates to CAISEGLDQPQHF.

This chain uses TRBV27 with TRBJ2-7, with TRBD1 matching over 8 bases. Germline V gene data show CDR1 as MNHEY and CDR2 as SMNVEV (reference sequence). Germline trimming cut 5 bases from V and 8 bases from J; bases unmatched to any gene: 5. The length of the CDR3 is 12 residues. This chain's CDR3 is CASSPTGGQQYF. The CDR3 DNA reads as TGTGCCAGCAGTCCTACAGGGGGGCAGCAGTACTTC.

V usage is TRBV28 and J usage is TRBJ1-2; D is undetermined. The CDR3 length is 14 residues. Germline-derived CDR1 and CDR2 are MDHEN and SYDVKM. V gave up 5 bases and J gave up 2 bases, with 12 bases separating them. The CDR3 region is CASSLRMANYGYTF. The CDR3 DNA follows: TGTGCCAGCAGTCTAAGGATGGCCAACTATGGCTACACCTTC.

The chain combines TRBV9 with TRBJ2-2; D unclear. This CDR3 spans 12 amino acids. Germline CDR1 is SGDLS and CDR2 is YYNGEE. Trimming shortened V by 7 bases and J by 4 bases, and 8 bases separated the two germline ends. CDR3: CASGIGTGELFF. In nucleotides, the CDR3 is TGTGCCAGCGGGATAGGCACCGGGGAGCTGTTTTTT. Looking up the rest from reference TRBV9 and TRBJ2-2 gives the full variable domain: DSGVTQTPKHLITATGQRVTLRCSPRSGDLSVYWYQQSLDQGLQFLIQYYNGEERAKGNILERFSAQQFPDLHSELNLSSLELGDSALYFCASGIGTGELFFGEGSRLTVL.

The chain carries TRBV30 and TRBJ1-5; 7 nucleotides agree with TRBD1. Germline lookup yields CDR1 GTSNPN and CDR2 SVGIG (reference sequence). The CDR3 has 16 residues. After removal of 2 bases from V and 3 bases from J, the junction contained 10 bases not matched to a gene. The CDR3 protein is CAWSRRAGGSNQPQHF. The CDR3 bases are TGTGCCTGGAGTAGGAGAGCAGGGGGTTCCAATCAGCCCCAGCATTTT.

This chain joins TRBV30 and TRBJ1-3; a possible D gene is TRBD1 (6 bases). The CDR3 runs to 13 residues. Trimming stripped 2 bases from V and 4 bases from J, with 9 bases between. Germline V lookup: CDR1 GTSNPN, CDR2 SVGIG (reference sequence). CDR3 DNA: TGTGCCTGGAGTCCCACAGGGGGAAACACCATATATTTT. This sequence encodes CAWSPTGGNTIYF.

The chain employs TRBV11-3 and TRBJ2-3, with D perhaps TRBD1 or TRBD2 (6 bases each). Germline V gene data show CDR1 as SGHNT and CDR2 as YENEEA. This CDR3 is 14 amino acids long. V shed 4 bases and J shed 6 bases, with 14 bases lying between them. The CDR3 loop reads CASSYSGAGDTQYF. The CDR3 coding sequence is TGTGCCAGCAGCTATTCGGGGGCAGGGGATACGCAGTATTTT.

The chain couples TRBV6-6 to TRBJ2-3; D is unresolved. In germline, CDR1 is MNHNY, CDR2 SVGAGI (reference sequence). This CDR3 contains 16 residues. Deletions cut 3 bases from V and 7 bases from J, with 20 bases between. This CDR3 is CASSYRGDTKGNTQYF. The CDR3 coding sequence is TGTGCCAGCAGTTATAGAGGAGACACAAAAGGGAATACGCAGTATTTT.

The J gene is TRBJ1-2, the V gene TRBV9; the D is unclear. This CDR3 is 15 amino acids long. Between the trimmed V and J ends, which lost 0 bases and 8 bases, there was a span of 17 bases. Germline lookup yields CDR1 SGDLS and CDR2 YYNGEE. The CDR3 DNA follows: TGTGCCAGCAGCGTAGGGTGGACCAGTCCTTCCGGCTACACCTTC. Its translation is CASSVGWTSPSGYTF.

The rearrangement joins TRBV28 to TRBJ2-7, with TRBD2 matching over 12 bases. Germline V lookup: CDR1 MDHEN, CDR2 SYDVKM. The CDR3 runs 18 residues. V lost 3 bases, J lost 4 bases, and 13 bases stayed unmatched. The CDR3 DNA reads as TGTGCCAGCAGTTTCCCGGACGGGGCTAGCGGGAGGGGGTACGAGCAGTACTTC. Its translation: CASSFPDGASGRGYEQYF. The variable domain in full, completed from reference TRBV28 and TRBJ2-7, reads DVKVTQSSRYLVKRTGEKVFLECVQDMDHENMFWYRQDPGLGLRLIYFSYDVKMKEKGDIPEGYSVSREKKERFSLILESASTNQTSMYLCASSFPDGASGRGYEQYFGPGTRLTVT.

This clone was counted once. The chain couples TRBV18 to TRBJ1-2; 7 positions agree with TRBD1. CDR1 and CDR2 from the germline V gene are KGHSH and LQKENI. The V gene end was trimmed by 0 bases and the J gene end by 5 bases; junction bases not matched to a gene: 6. The CDR3 contains 15 residues. The CDR3: CASSPPGQRFYGYTF. As DNA, the CDR3 is TGTGCCAGCTCACCACCGGGACAGCGGTTTTATGGCTACACCTTC.

The chain employs TRBV25-1 and TRBJ2-7; either TRBD1 or TRBD2 may fit D (5 bases each). Germline CDR1 MGHDK, CDR2 SYGVNS. This CDR3 has 15 residues. Trimming shortened V by 3 bases and J by 0 bases, and 12 bases separated the two germline ends. CDR3 nucleotides: TGTGCCAGCAGTGATCCCCGGGGCTACTCCTACGAGCAGTACTTC. It codes for CASSDPRGYSYEQYF.